This paragraph reports one T cell receptor (beta chain). Original methodology: Amplification of reference gene primers was used by the study to estimate nucleated cell counts. Assay used: immunoSEQ multiplex PCR; TCRdb lists only in-frame clones, some missing. The D gene and trimming were derived from the DNA, and the V and J assignments and clone size from that table. The sample yields about 200,000 clones, 80% to 90% seen once. This specimen belongs to a study of blood T cell repertoires in COVID-19. Study at large: In each case, the material was cDNA or gDNA derived from T cells, B-cell-depleted T cells, or PBMCs.

The CDR3 sequence is 14 residues long. The clonotype comes from a human donor in a cohort sampled during active COVID-19. Sequencing used peripheral blood. V is TRBV21-1 and J is TRBJ2-7; TRBD1 reflects the table's D call only, with no check against the DNA. TRBV21-1 counts as a pseudogene. CDR3 in DNA: TGTGCCAGCAGCAAAGTCAGGGGGCAGTACGAGCAGTACTTC. The encoded protein is CASSKVRGQYEQYF.